The text below deals with one T cell receptor beta chain. The record originates from a study of blood T cell repertoires in COVID-19. For the study at large: PBMCs, B-cell-depleted T cells, or T cells provided the cDNA or gDNA that made up the material.

Ages ranged from about 18 to 90 years, with residence in 20 to 30 US areas. Which cohort a participant joined came from the clinical history participants gave. The CDR3 covers 15 residues. CDR1 and CDR2 from the germline V gene are SGHVS and FQNEAQ. The V end lost 1 base, the J end lost 4 bases, and 13 bases lay between the germline ends. How the authors handled the data: Reference gene primer amplification gave estimated nucleated cell counts. The protocol was immunoSEQ multiplex PCR, while the TCRdb copy is restricted to in-frame clones and leaves out a portion. For V, J and clone size, that table is used; D and trimming come from the DNA. In the table there are approximately 200,000 clones, 85% to 90% of which are singletons.

The sample was PBMCs or T cells enriched from blood (not recorded which). This chain uses TRBV7-8 with TRBJ1-1; D may be TRBD1 (5 bases). This clonotype originated in a woman aged 18-29 years in a cohort exposed to, infected with or recovered from COVID-19 (not recorded which). As DNA, the CDR3 is TGTGCCAGCAGCTTAGTGCCAGGGTCGACCACTGAAGCTTTCTTT. Amino acid sequence: CASSLVPGSTTEAFF.